The TCR beta chain described here comes from a study of cytomegalovirus exposure and HLA in healthy donors. Study information: In a previous analysis, some 110 million unique TCR beta sequences were found from 150 million to 200 million T cells.

The study ran its PCR with 60 Vbeta and 13 Jbeta primers. Some clones are missing from TCRdb's copy, which holds only in-frame ones; the method was immunoSEQ multiplex PCR. Among 150,000 to 200,000 clones listed, under 90% were seen once. The study, taken as a whole, reports: The authors later found most CMV-associated TCR beta chains appeared HLA-restricted.

The CDR3 spans 15 residues. Losses at the gene ends were 3 bases for V and 3 bases for J; bases not matched to a gene: 4. From germline, CDR1 is LGHNA and CDR2 YNFKEQ. With regard to this clone: What it binds is unknown.

The chain is built from TRBV4-2 and TRBJ2-7, with 11 nucleotides matching TRBD2. The sequence was obtained from a male donor in good health and CMV-seronegative. The sequencing input was PBMCs. CDR3 amino acids: CASSHPGTSGYEQYF. Here the CDR3 DNA reads TGTGCCAGCAGCCACCCCGGGACTAGCGGCTACGAGCAGTACTTC.